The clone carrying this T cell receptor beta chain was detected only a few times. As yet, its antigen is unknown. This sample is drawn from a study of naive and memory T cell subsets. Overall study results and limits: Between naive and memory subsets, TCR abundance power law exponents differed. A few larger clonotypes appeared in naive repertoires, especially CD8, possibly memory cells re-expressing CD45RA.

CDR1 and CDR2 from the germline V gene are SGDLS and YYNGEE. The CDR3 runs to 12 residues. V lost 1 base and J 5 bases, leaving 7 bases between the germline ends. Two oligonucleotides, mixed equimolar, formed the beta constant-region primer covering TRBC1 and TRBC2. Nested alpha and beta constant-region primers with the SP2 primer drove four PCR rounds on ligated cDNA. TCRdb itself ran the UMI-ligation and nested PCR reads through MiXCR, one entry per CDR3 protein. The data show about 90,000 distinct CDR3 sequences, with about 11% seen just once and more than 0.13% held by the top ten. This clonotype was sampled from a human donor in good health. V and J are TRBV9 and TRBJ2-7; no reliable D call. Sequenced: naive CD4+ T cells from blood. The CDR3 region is CASSVNQDEQYF. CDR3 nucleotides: TGTGCCAGCAGCGTAAATCAGGACGAGCAGTACTTC.